These T cell receptor beta chains were read from a single sample in a study of cytotoxic CD8 clonotypes in ibrutinib-treated CLL. The table came from immunoSEQ multiplex PCR; TCRdb's copy has only in-frame clones and leaves some out. The sample holds approximately 320,000 clones; roughly 67% are singletons and the top ten take approximately 6%. The sample consisted of PBMCs, taken after 36 months of ibrutinib treatment. These receptors originate from a human donor with chronic lymphocytic leukemia. The CDR3 runs from the conserved cysteine through the conserved F or W. The D gene is left open where the match is weak. Size values are once, few and many counts, or a class for expanded clones, and some rows have none.

CDR3 protein,CDR3 DNA,D gene,J gene,clone size,V gene,CDR3 length
CARIRVNTEAFF,TGTGCCAGAATAAGGGTAAACACTGAAGCTTTCTTT,NA,TRBJ1-1,few,TRBV2,12
CASSLASEFWETQYF,TGCGCCAGCAGCTTGGCCTCGGAATTCTGGGAGACCCAGTACTTC,NA,TRBJ2-5,NA,TRBV5-1,15
CSVERGLEQFF,TGCAGTGTCGAAAGGGGGTTGGAGCAGTTCTTC,NA,TRBJ2-1,NA,TRBV20-1,11
CASSPTSWSALEQYF,TGTGCCAGCAGTCCGACTAGTTGGAGTGCGTTAGAGCAGTACTTC,NA,TRBJ2-7,NA,TRBV6-1,15
CARSREGKGSGNQPQHF,TGTGCCAGAAGCCGTGAGGGGAAAGGGTCGGGCAATCAGCCCCAGCATTTT,NA,TRBJ1-5,NA,TRBV5-3,17
CASSPRRGGEETQYF,TGTGCCAGCTCACCGCGGCGTGGGGGCGAAGAGACCCAGTACTTC,NA,TRBJ2-5,once,TRBV18,15
CASTLSGGSSYEQYF,TGCGCCAGCACCCTTAGCGGGGGGAGCTCCTACGAGCAGTACTTC,TRBD2,TRBJ2-7,many,TRBV10-2,15
CASSPSQGSSNYGYTF,TGCGCCAGCAGCCCATCGCAGGGCAGTTCTAACTATGGCTACACCTTC,NA,TRBJ1-2,NA,TRBV5-1,16
CASSWTGWAGELFF,TGTGCCAGCAGTTGGACAGGGTGGGCCGGGGAGCTGTTTTTT,TRBD1,TRBJ2-2,NA,TRBV28,14
CASSKQGATGELFF,TGTGCCAGCAGTAAACAGGGGGCAACCGGGGAGCTGTTTTTT,TRBD1,TRBJ2-2,NA,TRBV7-9,14
CASSLVSSGGAGNEQFF,TGTGCCAGCAGCTTAGTGTCTAGCGGGGGGGCTGGCAATGAGCAGTTCTTC,TRBD2,TRBJ2-1,NA,TRBV7-2,17
CASSQANRLPYGYTF,TGTGCCAGCAGCCAAGCCAACAGATTACCCTATGGCTACACCTTC,NA,TRBJ1-2,NA,TRBV4-2,15
CSVGSGNTGIGELFF,TGCAGCGTGGGGAGCGGGAACACAGGGATCGGGGAGCTGTTTTTT,NA,TRBJ2-2,NA,TRBV29-1,15
CASSTRDVEAFF,TGTGCCAGCAGCACCAGGGACGTTGAAGCTTTCTTT,NA,TRBJ1-1,NA,TRBV7-6,12
CASSFTTAGPEAFF,TGTGCCAGCAGTTTTACAACGGCCGGTCCTGAAGCTTTCTTT,NA,TRBJ1-1,NA,TRBV28,14
CASSVDGVVDGNTIYF,TGTGCCAGCAGCGTAGACGGGGTTGTGGATGGAAACACCATATATTTT,NA,TRBJ1-3,NA,TRBV9,16
CASSSRRDRETQYF,TGTGCCAGCAGCAGCCGTCGGGATAGGGAGACCCAGTACTTC,NA,TRBJ2-5,NA,TRBV21-1,14
CASSQMTGASSYEQYF,TGTGCCAGCAGCCAGATGACAGGGGCGAGCTCCTACGAGCAGTACTTC,TRBD1,TRBJ2-7,NA,TRBV11-1,16
CASSPQAGAVYEQYF,TGTGCCAGCAGCCCTCAGGCGGGGGCCGTCTACGAGCAGTACTTC,NA,TRBJ2-7,NA,TRBV9,15
CAISDVLDSYEQYF,TGTGCCATCAGTGATGTGCTCGACTCCTACGAGCAGTACTTC,NA,TRBJ2-7,NA,TRBV10-3,14
CASKWGPDTQYF,TGTGCCAGCAAGTGGGGGCCAGATACGCAGTATTTT,NA,TRBJ2-3,few,TRBV2,12
CASTGTARTDTQYF,TGTGCCAGCACCGGGACAGCTCGGACAGATACGCAGTATTTT,TRBD1,TRBJ2-3,NA,TRBV2,14
CASSRGQVSNQPQHF,TGTGCCAGCAGTCGGGGACAGGTCTCAAATCAGCCCCAGCATTTT,TRBD1,TRBJ1-5,NA,TRBV28,15
CASSHPSVGGGVTQYF,TGTGCCAGCAGCCATCCTAGCGTGGGGGGTGGCGTGACCCAGTACTTC,NA,TRBJ2-5,few,TRBV11-2,16
CASSPMRYSGGREDYGYTF,TGTGCCAGCTCACCAATGAGGTACTCCGGGGGCAGGGAAGACTATGGCTACACCTTC,NA,TRBJ1-2,NA,TRBV18,19
CASSFVPRGYNSPLHF,TGTGCCAGCAGTTTTGTCCCGAGGGGGTATAATTCACCCCTCCACTTT,NA,TRBJ1-6,NA,TRBV28,16
CASSFSGIGEQYF,TGTGCCAGCAGCTTTTCTGGGATCGGGGAGCAGTACTTC,NA,TRBJ2-7,NA,TRBV11-1,13
CASSIREETQYF,TGTGCCAGCAGTATCAGAGAAGAGACCCAGTACTTC,NA,TRBJ2-5,NA,TRBV28,12
CASSFARQTEAFF,TGTGCCAGCAGCTTCGCCAGGCAGACTGAAGCTTTCTTT,NA,TRBJ1-1,NA,TRBV7-8,13
CASSSPSDGYEQYF,TGTGCCAGCAGCTCCCCCTCGGACGGTTACGAGCAGTACTTC,NA,TRBJ2-7,few,TRBV11-2,14
CASSLQGHGTEAFF,TGTGCCAGCAGCTTACAAGGTCATGGCACTGAAGCTTTCTTT,NA,TRBJ1-1,NA,TRBV7-3,14
CASSSATRGSYNEQFF,TGTGCCAGCAGCTCCGCCACTAGGGGCTCCTACAATGAGCAGTTCTTC,NA,TRBJ2-1,NA,TRBV11-2,16
CASRGLVVPEQFF,TGTGCCAGCAGGGGACTAGTCGTTCCTGAGCAGTTCTTC,TRBD2,TRBJ2-1,few,TRBV2,13
CASSLVWEPYNEQFF,TGTGCCAGCAGCTTAGTGTGGGAACCTTACAATGAGCAGTTCTTC,NA,TRBJ2-1,NA,TRBV7-2,15
CASSENRVADTQYF,TGCGCCAGCAGTGAAAACAGGGTGGCAGATACGCAGTATTTT,NA,TRBJ2-3,NA,TRBV10-1,14
CATLWAGQGTQETQYF,TGTGCCACCCTTTGGGCGGGACAGGGTACACAAGAGACCCAGTACTTC,TRBD1,TRBJ2-5,NA,TRBV2,16
CASMGGGYVSDQPQHF,TGTGCCAGTATGGGAGGAGGTTATGTCTCTGATCAGCCCCAGCATTTT,NA,TRBJ1-5,NA,TRBV19,16
CSVGLGFF,TGCAGTGTTGGATTAGGGTTCTTC,NA,TRBJ2-1,many,TRBV20-1,8
CASSLAGGYTGELFF,TGTGCCAGCAGCTTAGCGGGAGGGTACACCGGGGAGCTGTTTTTT,TRBD2,TRBJ2-2,NA,TRBV7-2,15
CASSSYGPPYEQYF,TGTGCCAGCAGTTCATACGGGCCGCCCTACGAGCAGTACTTC,NA,TRBJ2-7,NA,TRBV6-5,14
CASSRQGRRTEAFF,TGTGCCAGCAGTCGACAGGGCCGGCGCACTGAAGCTTTCTTT,TRBD1,TRBJ1-1,NA,TRBV6-5,14
CASSFGNTDTQYF,TGTGCCAGCAGCTTTGGAAACACAGATACGCAGTATTTT,NA,TRBJ2-3,NA,TRBV7-3,13
CASSLGVRSTDTQYF,TGCGCCAGCAGCTTGGGAGTCAGAAGTACAGATACGCAGTATTTT,NA,TRBJ2-3,few,TRBV5-1,15
CASSGRDNRHTQYF,TGTGCCAGTTCCGGACGAGACAACAGACATACGCAGTATTTT,NA,TRBJ2-3,NA,TRBV6-1,14
CASSLGAVPQPQHF,TGTGCCAGCAGCTTAGGAGCAGTGCCTCAGCCCCAGCATTTT,NA,TRBJ1-5,few,TRBV7-8,14
CASSSGPQPQHF,TGTGCCAGCAGTTCCGGGCCCCAGCCCCAGCATTTT,NA,TRBJ1-5,NA,TRBV28,12
CASSLAGDPGYTF,TGTGCCAGCAGCTTAGCCGGGGATCCTGGCTACACCTTC,NA,TRBJ1-2,NA,TRBV11-2,13
CASTRDYTDTQYF,TGTGCCAGCACCCGGGACTACACAGATACGCAGTATTTT,TRBD2,TRBJ2-3,NA,TRBV25-1,13
CASSQDRLRRNEQYF,TGCGCCAGCAGCCAAGATCGGCTACGTAGGAACGAGCAGTACTTC,NA,TRBJ2-7,NA,TRBV4-3,15
CASSLGLGDTDTQYF,TGTGCCAGCAGCTTAGGCCTAGGGGATACAGATACGCAGTATTTT,NA,TRBJ2-3,NA,TRBV7-3,15
CASSLRGRTSTTQQETQYF,TGTGCCAGCAGCTTACGGGGGCGGACTAGCACCACCCAACAAGAGACCCAGTACTTC,TRBD2,TRBJ2-5,NA,TRBV7-2,19
CASSFDVSGVEQYF,TGCGCCAGCAGCTTCGACGTCTCAGGGGTCGAGCAGTACTTC,NA,TRBJ2-7,few,TRBV5-1,14
CASSLERQGGSPLHF,TGTGCCAGCAGCTTAGAGAGGCAGGGCGGGTCACCCCTCCACTTT,NA,TRBJ1-6,NA,TRBV7-2,15
CASSVEAGEDYEQYF,TGTGCCAGCAGCGTAGAGGCGGGAGAGGACTACGAGCAGTACTTC,TRBD2,TRBJ2-7,few,TRBV9,15
CASSRTDRGYGYTF,TGTGCCAGCAGCCGAACGGACAGGGGATATGGCTACACCTTC,TRBD1,TRBJ1-2,NA,TRBV7-9,14
CASSLRTFTYEQYF,TGTGCCAGCAGCCTAAGGACATTCACCTACGAGCAGTACTTC,NA,TRBJ2-7,NA,TRBV7-9,14
CASSQLGQPQHF,TGTGCCAGCAGCCAGTTGGGTCAGCCCCAGCATTTT,NA,TRBJ1-5,NA,TRBV4-2,12
CASSRSRGQPQHF,TGTGCCAGCAGCCGGAGTAGGGGGCAGCCCCAGCATTTT,NA,TRBJ1-5,NA,TRBV7-2,13